Listed below are T cell receptor beta chains from one sample, sequenced in a study of CD8+ T cells in alopecia areata. Sequencing was performed with immunoSEQ multiplex PCR; in TCRdb, only in-frame clones are kept and a portion is missing. The sample yields 90,000 to 100,000 clones, around 60% seen once. Sequencing was performed on CD8+ T cells sorted from blood, taken at week 4, from a patient treated with tofacitinib. The receptors stem from a human donor with alopecia areata. CDR3s include the opening cysteine and the closing phenylalanine or tryptophan. The order of the fields is J gene, D gene, clone size, V gene, CDR3 DNA, CDR3 protein. A D gene is named only where the DNA matches it firmly. Clone size, where shown, is once, few, many, or a class for clones that have expanded.

J: TRBJ2-7
D: TRBD1
size: few
V: TRBV6-5
DNA: TGTGCCAGCAGTCCGACAGGGGCCTCCTACGAGCAGTACTTC
CDR3: CASSPTGASYEQYF

J: TRBJ2-1
D: TRBD1
size: .
V: TRBV27
DNA: TGTGCCAGCATGACAGGGGGAAGCAATGAGCAGTTCTTC
CDR3: CASMTGGSNEQFF

J: TRBJ2-1
D: .
size: .
V: TRBV6-5
DNA: TGTGCCAGCAGTTACTCGGCAGGGGCATACAATGAGCAGTTCTTC
CDR3: CASSYSAGAYNEQFF

J: TRBJ2-1
D: .
size: few
V: TRBV7-8
DNA: TGTGCCAGCAGCTCGCTCGTGGGGGGCGATGAGCAGTTCTTC
CDR3: CASSSLVGGDEQFF

J: TRBJ1-2
D: TRBD1
size: few
V: TRBV29-1
DNA: TGCAGCGTTGAAGCTCCCGGGACAGGGGACTATGGCTACACCTTC
CDR3: CSVEAPGTGDYGYTF

J: TRBJ2-2
D: TRBD2
size: once
V: TRBV4-3
DNA: TGCGCCAGCAGCCAAGACAGCGGGAGTGCCACCGGGGAGCTGTTTTTT
CDR3: CASSQDSGSATGELFF

J: TRBJ2-3
D: .
size: .
V: TRBV19
DNA: TGTGCCAGTAGACCGAGAGATGGGGTAGCTACGCAGTATTTT
CDR3: CASRPRDGVATQYF

J: TRBJ1-2
D: .
size: few
V: TRBV5-6
DNA: TGTGCCAGCAGCTCAAGGGTAAAGGACAGACCTCCCACCTTC
CDR3: CASSSRVKDRPPTF

J: TRBJ2-5
D: TRBD2
size: .
V: TRBV28
DNA: TGTGCCAGCATCGACAGGACTAGCATTCCGGAGACCCAGTACTTC
CDR3: CASIDRTSIPETQYF

J: TRBJ1-5
D: .
size: few
V: TRBV27
DNA: TGTGCCAGCAGTTGGATGGGTAATAGCAATCAGCCCCAGCATTTT
CDR3: CASSWMGNSNQPQHF

J: TRBJ2-6
D: .
size: .
V: TRBV7-3
DNA: TGTGCCAGCAGCCTGAATCCTGGGGCCAACGTCCTGACTTTC
CDR3: CASSLNPGANVLTF

J: TRBJ2-6
D: .
size: .
V: TRBV30
DNA: TGTGCCTGGAGTAGCCTTCCTGGGGCCAACGTCCTGACTTTC
CDR3: CAWSSLPGANVLTF

J: TRBJ1-2
D: .
size: .
V: TRBV4-3
DNA: TGCGCCAGCAGCCAAGACAGGACAAACTATGGCTACACCTTC
CDR3: CASSQDRTNYGYTF

J: TRBJ2-7
D: .
size: .
V: TRBV11-2
DNA: TGTGCCAGCAGCTTAGGAGCTACAAGCTCCTACGAGCAGTACTTC
CDR3: CASSLGATSSYEQYF

J: TRBJ2-7
D: TRBD2
size: .
V: TRBV13
DNA: TGTGCCAGCAGCTCCAGACTAGCGGGAACCTCCTACGAGCAGTACTTC
CDR3: CASSSRLAGTSYEQYF

J: TRBJ1-5
D: TRBD1
size: .
V: TRBV27
DNA: TGTGCCAGCAGTTTATTGACAGGGGGAGGCAATCAGCCCCAGCATTTT
CDR3: CASSLLTGGGNQPQHF

J: TRBJ2-7
D: .
size: .
V: TRBV28
DNA: TGTGCCAGCAGTGTAGGCGGGCCGTACGAGCAGTACTTC
CDR3: CASSVGGPYEQYF

J: TRBJ2-1
D: .
size: .
V: TRBV21-1
DNA: TGTGCCAGCCTTGGCCGCGGGAGCCATCACAATGAGCAGTTCTTC
CDR3: CASLGRGSHHNEQFF

J: TRBJ2-7
D: TRBD1
size: .
V: TRBV6-5
DNA: TGTGCCAGCAGTCTCACTCGGACAGGGGGATACGAGCAGTACTTC
CDR3: CASSLTRTGGYEQYF

J: TRBJ2-1
D: TRBD2
size: .
V: TRBV6-5
DNA: TGTGCCAGCAGTTGGACTAGCGGGAGGGCCGGTGAGCAGTTCTTC
CDR3: CASSWTSGRAGEQFF

J: TRBJ2-5
D: .
size: .
V: TRBV28
DNA: TGTGCCAGCAGTAGAGAGGCTCGAGAGACCCAGTACTTC
CDR3: CASSREARETQYF

J: TRBJ1-1
D: TRBD1
size: .
V: TRBV2
DNA: TGTGCCAGCAGCGAAGGGACAGGGAGCGATGCGAGGGGGAAAGCTTTCTTT
CDR3: CASSEGTGSDARGKAFF

J: TRBJ2-5
D: .
size: .
V: TRBV27
DNA: TGTGCCAGCACCCCGGACCCGGACGGGAAGACCCAGTACTTC
CDR3: CASTPDPDGKTQYF

J: TRBJ2-3
D: .
size: .
V: TRBV30
DNA: TGTGCCTGGAGTAAGGGGATTGGGCGCACAGATACGCAGTATTTT
CDR3: CAWSKGIGRTDTQYF

J: TRBJ1-5
D: .
size: few
V: TRBV7-9
DNA: TGTGCCAGCAGCTCATCAGACGGCAATCAGCCCCAGCATTTT
CDR3: CASSSSDGNQPQHF

J: TRBJ2-1
D: TRBD2
size: .
V: TRBV5-1
DNA: TGCGCCAGCAGCGGGACGGGACTAGTTGGGGACAATGAGCAGTTCTTC
CDR3: CASSGTGLVGDNEQFF

J: TRBJ2-1
D: .
size: few
V: TRBV29-1
DNA: TGCAGCGTTGAAGAGGGGGGGCCTCCTGATAGCTCCTACAATGAGCAGTTCTTC
CDR3: CSVEEGGPPDSSYNEQFF

J: TRBJ2-3
D: .
size: .
V: TRBV27
DNA: TGTGCCAGCAGTTCCAGTAGGGACACAGATACGCAGTATTTT
CDR3: CASSSSRDTDTQYF

J: TRBJ2-1
D: .
size: once
V: TRBV2
DNA: TGTGCCAGCAGTGAGGCTGTGGGGAGCCATCGTTACAATGAGCAGTTCTTC
CDR3: CASSEAVGSHRYNEQFF

J: TRBJ2-1
D: TRBD2
size: .
V: TRBV5-1
DNA: TGCGCCAGCAGCGGGGGACTAGCGGCAGAACTTGAGCAGTTCTTC
CDR3: CASSGGLAAELEQFF

J: TRBJ2-1
D: .
size: .
V: TRBV6-1
DNA: TGTGCCAGCAGTGAACTAGCACACGAGCAGTTCTTC
CDR3: CASSELAHEQFF

J: TRBJ2-5
D: TRBD2
size: .
V: TRBV5-6
DNA: TGTGCCAGCAGCTCGAGGGGACTAGCGGAAGAGACCCAGTACTTC
CDR3: CASSSRGLAEETQYF

J: TRBJ2-7
D: TRBD2
size: few
V: TRBV29-1
DNA: TGCAGCGTTGAAATCGCGGGAGACTACGAGCAGTACTTC
CDR3: CSVEIAGDYEQYF

J: TRBJ2-3
D: TRBD2
size: .
V: TRBV10-3
DNA: TGTGCCACCCATACTAGCGGGGCAGCAGATACGCAGTATTTT
CDR3: CATHTSGAADTQYF

J: TRBJ2-7
D: .
size: .
V: TRBV19
DNA: TGTGCCAGTAGTCTTGGGGGGCCCTACGAGCAGTACTTC
CDR3: CASSLGGPYEQYF

J: TRBJ2-7
D: .
size: .
V: TRBV13
DNA: TGTGCCAGCAGCTTAAACAAGGGGCCGACCTCCTACGAGCAGTACTTC
CDR3: CASSLNKGPTSYEQYF

J: TRBJ2-1
D: TRBD1
size: .
V: TRBV7-3
DNA: TGTGCCAGCAGCTCCGAGGCAGGGGGCGCTGGAAATGAGCAGTTCTTC
CDR3: CASSSEAGGAGNEQFF

J: TRBJ2-5
D: TRBD2
size: few
V: TRBV5-6
DNA: TGTGCCAGCACCCGTTTACTAGCGGGGATCCAAGAGACCCAGTACTTC
CDR3: CASTRLLAGIQETQYF

J: TRBJ1-1
D: TRBD1
size: .
V: TRBV7-2
DNA: TGTGCCAGCAGCTACAGGACAGGGGTGAACACTGAAGCTTTCTTT
CDR3: CASSYRTGVNTEAFF